This note documents a single T cell receptor (beta chain) sequence. These data originate in a study of T cell responses to AZD1222 COVID-19 vaccine. The table came from immunoSEQ multiplex PCR; TCRdb's copy has only in-frame clones and leaves some out. The data hold 150,000 to 180,000 clones, with approximately 87% observed a single time. This CDR3 is 14 amino acids long. The V gene lost 0 bases and the J gene lost 2 bases, with 7 bases spanning the gap. Germline loops: CDR1 LGHNA, CDR2 YSLEER. This sequence was found in an adult in good health. The genes are TRBV4-3 and TRBJ1-1; D unclear. Sample: peripheral blood, taken on day 0 of MenACWY control vaccination. The CDR3 DNA reads as TGCGCCAGCAGCCAAGATACGGTTAACACTGAAGCTTTCTTT. Its translation is CASSQDTVNTEAFF.